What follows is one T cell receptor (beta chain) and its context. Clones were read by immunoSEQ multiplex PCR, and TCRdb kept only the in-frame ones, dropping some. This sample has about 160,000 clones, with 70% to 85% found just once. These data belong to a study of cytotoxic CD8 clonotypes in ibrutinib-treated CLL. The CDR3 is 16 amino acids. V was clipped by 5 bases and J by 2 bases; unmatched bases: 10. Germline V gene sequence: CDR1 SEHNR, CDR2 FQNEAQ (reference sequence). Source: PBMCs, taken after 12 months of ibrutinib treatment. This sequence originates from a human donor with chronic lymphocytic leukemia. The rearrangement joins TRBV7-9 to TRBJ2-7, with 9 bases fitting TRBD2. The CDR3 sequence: CASSLSGGSTAYEQYF. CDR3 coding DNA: TGTGCCAGCAGCCTGAGCGGGGGGTCGACAGCCTACGAGCAGTACTTC.